A single sample gave rise to the 20 T cell receptor beta chains below, sequenced in a study of brain metastases from non-small cell lung cancer. Profiling relied on immunoSEQ multiplex PCR, and the TCRdb table lists in-frame clones only, not all of them. This sample has 2,000 or so clones; about four fifths occur once, and the top ten carry just under 15%. The sequenced sample consisted of primary lung tumor tissue. The receptors stem from a donor older than 35 with non-small cell lung cancer.

This clone was observed once. At one end the junction does not follow the germline gene, possibly because of a read error. The V gene is TRBV10-1, the J gene TRBJ1-5; a weak D match, TRBD1 (5 bases). This CDR3 has 14 amino acids. In germline, CDR1 is WNHNN, CDR2 SYGVQD (reference sequence). CDR3 amino acids: CASRYRISNQPQHF. CDR3 coding DNA: TGTGCCAGCAGGTACAGGATTAGCAATCAGCCCCAGCATTTT.

As concerns this clone: The junction differs from germline at one of its ends, possibly a read error. This chain links TRBV6-1 with TRBJ2-5; possibly TRBD1 for D (6 bases). Germline V gene lookup returns CDR1 MNHNS and CDR2 SASEGT. This CDR3 contains 14 residues. The CDR3 region has the DNA TGTGCCAGCAGTGAAGGACAGGCGGTAGAGACTCAGTACTTC. Protein sequence: CASSEGQAVETQYF.

This clone has a single count. Distinct nucleotide sequences in the sample also encode this CDR3. The CDR3 protein is CASSVGNGRAETQYF. CDR3 coding DNA: TGTGCCAGCAGCGTAGGGAACGGAAGGGCTGAGACCCAGTACTTC. The V and J genes are TRBV9 and TRBJ2-5; no reliable D call. Per germline, CDR1 SGDLS and CDR2 YYNGEE. Trimming left V 0 bases short and J 5 bases short, with 14 bases between. The CDR3 runs to 15 residues.

V and J are TRBV18 and TRBJ2-3; no clear D. Germline CDR1 reads KGHSH; CDR2 reads LQKENI. Trimming left V 1 base short and J 0 bases short, with 8 bases between. This CDR3 has 15 amino acids. The chain's CDR3 is CASSPLGSSTDTQYF. CDR3 coding DNA: TGTGCCAGCTCACCACTCGGCTCTAGCACAGATACGCAGTATTTT.

The V gene is TRBV18, the J gene TRBJ2-3, with 8 bases identical to TRBD2. There are 15 residues in the CDR3. CDR1 and CDR2 (germline): KGHSH, LQKENI. Unmatched junction bases numbered 6, after V lost 1 base and J lost 6 bases. The CDR3 DNA sequence: TGTGCCAGCTCACCACTTTCCGGGAGGGCCGATACGCAGTATTTT. Translation gives CASSPLSGRADTQYF.

Points on this clone: One end of the junction fails to match germline, which may point to a read error. The chain carries TRBV7-3 and TRBJ2-3; the D gene is possibly TRBD2 (6 bases). The CDR3 is 16 residues long. Germline V gives CDR1 SGHTA, CDR2 FQGTGA. The CDR3 sequence: CASSPVSGGSIDTQYF. The CDR3 nucleotides read TGTGCCAGCAGTCCGGTTAGCGGAGGGAGCATAGATACGCAGTATTTT.

The V and J genes are TRBV7-2 and TRBJ2-1; TRBD2 matches 9 bases. V shed 5 bases, J shed 1 base, and the junction held 3 bases outside the gene matches. The germline gives CDR1 SGHTA, CDR2 FQGNSA. This CDR3 spans 15 amino acids. As DNA, the CDR3 is TGTGCCAGCAGCATAACTAGCGGGTCCTACAATGAGCAGTTCTTC. Translated, it gives CASSITSGSYNEQFF. Full variable domain (outside the CDR3, taken from reference TRBV7-2 and TRBJ2-1): GAGVSQSPSNKVTEKGKDVELRCDPISGHTALYWYRQSLGQGLEFLIYFQGNSAPDKSGLPSDRFSAERTGGSVSTLTIQRTQQEDSAVYLCASSITSGSYNEQFFGPGTRLTVL.

This rearrangement joins TRBV6-5 to TRBJ1-1; D remains ambiguous. The CDR3 runs 13 residues. V shed 7 bases and J shed 1 base, with 10 bases lying between them. CDR1 and CDR2 (germline): MNHEY, SVGAGI. CDR3 sequence: CASIKAQNTEAFF. The CDR3 nucleotides are TGTGCCAGCATAAAGGCCCAGAACACTGAAGCTTTCTTT.

This sequence joins TRBV9 and TRBJ1-3; TRBD1 agrees at 7 bases. Germline V gene sequence: CDR1 SGDLS, CDR2 YYNGEE. CDR3 length: 17 residues. V shed 4 bases, J shed 0 bases, and the junction held 10 bases outside the gene matches. The CDR3 nucleotides read TGTGCCAGCAGCTCCAGACAGGGCCGATACTCTGGAAACACCATATATTTT. Residues: CASSSRQGRYSGNTIYF. Full variable domain (remainder filled in from reference TRBV9 and TRBJ1-3): DSGVTQTPKHLITATGQRVTLRCSPRSGDLSVYWYQQSLDQGLQFLIQYYNGEERAKGNILERFSAQQFPDLHSELNLSSLELGDSALYFCASSSRQGRYSGNTIYFGEGSWLTVV.

As to this clone: The junction does not match germline at one end; this may be a read error. The V and J genes are TRBV9 and TRBJ1-5, with TRBD1 as a possible D gene (5 bases). Germline lookup yields CDR1 SGDLS and CDR2 YYNGEE. The CDR3 sequence is 13 residues long. Here the CDR3 reads CASSPGERQLQHF. In DNA, the CDR3 is TGTGCCAGCAGTCCGGGGGAACGGCAGCTCCAGCATTTT.

Concerning this clone itself: Other DNA sequences in this specimen translate into the identical CDR3. This chain connects TRBV19 to TRBJ1-1; TRBD1 is a possible D gene (6 bases). The V gene's germline CDR1 is LNHDA and CDR2 SQIVND (reference sequence). The CDR3 runs to 15 residues. Trimming pared 5 bases from V and 1 base from J, leaving 14 bases between. CDR3 in amino acids: CASSFEGGTNTEAFF. The CDR3 region has the DNA TGTGCCAGTAGTTTCGAGGGGGGAACGAACACTGAAGCTTTCTTT.

Turning to this clone: The same CDR3 also results from other DNA sequences found in this sample. The rearrangement links TRBV10-3 to TRBJ1-2; a possible D gene is TRBD1 (5 bases). V dropped 6 bases and J dropped 7 bases, with 15 bases sitting between them. Germline V gene sequence: CDR1 ENHRY, CDR2 SYGVKD. This CDR3 comprises 13 residues. CDR3 nucleotide sequence: TGTGCCATCAGGGGGGGGTCCGGTACTGGCTACACCTTC. Its translation: CAIRGGSGTGYTF.

V usage is TRBV2 and J usage is TRBJ2-1; a possible D gene is TRBD2 (6 bases). Germline assignment: CDR1 SNHLY and CDR2 FYNNEI. This CDR3 is built from 14 residues. V was shortened by 4 bases and J by 7 bases, with 14 bases between the two germline ends. DNA of the CDR3: TGTGCCAGCAGTGCACTCCTAGCGAGAAATGAGCAGTTCTTC. This sequence encodes CASSALLARNEQFF. Full variable domain (missing parts from reference TRBV2 and TRBJ2-1): EPEVTQTPSHQVTQMGQEVILRCVPISNHLYFYWYRQILGQKVEFLVSFYNNEISEKSEIFDDQFSVERPDGSNFTLKIRSTKLEDSAMYFCASSALLARNEQFFGPGTRLTVL.

The chain links TRBV2 to TRBJ1-3; D uncertain. The germline CDR1 and CDR2 sequences are SNHLY and FYNNEI. V gave up 6 bases and J gave up 7 bases, with 13 bases separating them. The CDR3 runs 13 residues. The CDR3 spells CASRDGPFNTIYF. The DNA of the CDR3 is TGTGCCAGCAGAGACGGACCCTTTAACACCATATATTTT.

This chain uses TRBV6-7 with TRBJ2-7; 13 nucleotides align to TRBD2. TRBV6-7 is reported as an ORF; its role is uncertain. V was pared by 9 bases and J by 4 bases, with 15 bases of the junction left unmatched. The CDR3 length is 17 residues. The CDR3 DNA is TGTGCCAGGACACCGGGACTAGCGGGACGAGGGGAATACGAGCAGTACTTC. It translates to CARTPGLAGRGEYEQYF.

A note on this clone: The junction does not match germline at one end; this may be a read error. The gene calls are TRBV7-9 and TRBJ2-2; 12 bases line up with TRBD2. The CDR3 loop spans 15 amino acids. Germline-derived CDR1 and CDR2 are SEHNR and FQNEAQ (reference sequence). In DNA, the CDR3 is TGTGCCGGCAGCGAACTAGCGGGAGGAGGCGGGGAGCTGTTTTTT. Encoded protein: CAGSELAGGGGELFF.

Concerning this clone itself: The identical CDR3 is also encoded by other nucleotide sequences in the sample. The rearrangement links TRBV5-1 to TRBJ2-5; 7 nucleotides line up with TRBD1. Germline CDR1 is SGHRS and CDR2 is YFSETQ. This CDR3 region has 15 residues. Trimming at V came to 3 bases and at J to 3 bases, leaving 8 bases not matched to a gene. The CDR3 region is CASSSIQGLEETQYF. CDR3 nucleotides: TGCGCCAGCAGCTCAATACAGGGGCTTGAAGAGACCCAGTACTTC.

This chain links TRBV14 with TRBJ2-5; 13 positions agree with TRBD2. Germline-derived CDR1 and CDR2 are SGHDN and FVKESK. The CDR3 loop spans 16 amino acids. The V gene end was trimmed by 4 bases and the J gene end by 1 base; junction bases not matched to a gene: 3. The DNA of the CDR3 is TGTGCCAGCAGCCTCTGGACTAGCGGGAGCCAAGAGACCCAGTACTTC. Translating it yields CASSLWTSGSQETQYF.

In this sample, this clone turned up once. The chain employs TRBV29-1 and TRBJ2-7, with D possibly matching TRBD1 (5 bases). Germline V CDR1 and CDR2: SQVTM, ANQGSEA. The CDR3 has 11 residues. The V end was cut by 0 bases, the J end by 5 bases, with 5 bases between. As DNA, the CDR3 is TGCAGCGTTGAAGAGGGGCACGAGCAGTACTTC. The encoded protein is CSVEEGHEQYF.

Worth noting for this clone: This CDR3 is also generated by other DNA sequences in the sample. The chain employs TRBV6-2 or TRBV6-3 and TRBJ1-2; the match to TRBD1 covers 11 bases. The CDR3 runs to 15 residues. V trimming: 2 bases; J trimming: 8 bases; junction bases outside the gene matches: 7. Germline CDR1 and CDR2: MNHEY and SVGEGT. CDR3: CASSYASGTGGGYTF. In DNA form, the CDR3 reads TGTGCCAGCAGTTACGCCTCCGGGACAGGGGGAGGCTACACCTTC.